These 11 T cell receptor beta chains share one sample of origin, sequenced in a study of blood T cell repertoires in COVID-19. Generated by immunoSEQ multiplex PCR, the TCRdb table keeps only in-frame clones and is missing some. The profile shows over 250,000 clones, roughly 91% of them singletons. What was sequenced was PBMCs or T cells enriched from blood (not recorded which). The receptors originated from a man aged 35 to 55 who had recovered from COVID-19.

The chain employs TRBV20-1 and TRBJ2-7; D gene unclear. The CDR3 sequence is 13 residues long. The V end lost 3 bases, the J end lost 2 bases, and 11 bases lay between the germline ends. Per germline, CDR1 DFQATT and CDR2 SNEGSKA (reference sequence). The DNA for the CDR3 is TGCAGTGCTAGTGGGCAGCGACCCTACGAGCAGTACTTC. Translated, it gives CSASGQRPYEQYF.

This clone was recorded only once. The chain couples TRBV19 to TRBJ1-2; D perhaps matches TRBD1 (5 bases). The CDR3 has 16 residues. Trimming stripped 3 bases from V and 0 bases from J, with 14 bases between. Looked up from germline, CDR1 is LNHDA and CDR2 is SQIVND (reference sequence). The CDR3 protein is CASSMRRGESNYGYTF. The CDR3 DNA reads as TGTGCCAGTAGTATGAGGAGGGGCGAGTCTAACTATGGCTACACCTTC.

The J gene is TRBJ1-1, the V gene TRBV5-1; D unresolved. CDR3 size: 16 residues. Germline CDR1 and CDR2: SGHRS and YFSETQ. The germline V and J ends were trimmed by 0 bases and 4 bases, with 16 bases remaining between them. CDR3 sequence reads: CASSLDGVGKGTEAFF. CDR3 coding DNA: TGCGCCAGCAGCTTGGACGGGGTAGGGAAGGGCACTGAAGCTTTCTTT.

The chain links TRBV19 to TRBJ2-2, with 9 nucleotides matching TRBD1. The J segment lost 5 bases and the V segment lost 5 bases, leaving 9 bases of the junction unmatched. The CDR3 has 16 residues. CDR1 LNHDA and CDR2 SQIVND come from the germline V gene (reference sequence). CDR3 DNA sequence: TGTGCCAGTAGTCCTCCTAGGGACAGGGTTACCGGGGAGCTGTTTTTT. Protein: CASSPPRDRVTGELFF.

J is TRBJ1-1 and V is TRBV15; tentatively, D is TRBD1 (5 bases). The CDR3 extends over 16 amino acids. Germline V CDR1 and CDR2: LNHNV, YYDKDF (reference sequence). Trimming left V 3 bases short and J 1 base short, with 15 bases between. CDR3 sequence reads: CATSRTSQGRNTEAFF. CDR3 DNA sequence: TGTGCCACCAGCAGGACAAGTCAGGGTAGGAACACTGAAGCTTTCTTT.

A single count supports this clone. The chain recombines TRBV3-1 (or the pseudogene TRBV3-2) with TRBJ2-7, with D maybe TRBD2 (5 bases). V lost 2 bases to trimming and J lost 5 bases, with 13 bases between them. The germline CDR1 and CDR2 sequences are LGHDT and YNNKEL (reference sequence). The CDR3 length is 14 residues. The CDR3: CASSQMTGSDEQYF. Written as DNA, the CDR3 is TGTGCCAGCAGCCAAATGACGGGTAGCGACGAGCAGTACTTC.

CDR3: CASSSTGTGLLAGAKRHEQYF. The CDR3 DNA reads TGTGCCAGTAGTTCAACCGGGACAGGGTTACTAGCGGGAGCGAAGAGGCACGAGCAGTACTTC. The chain couples TRBV19 to TRBJ2-7; 11 bases match TRBD2. CDR1 and CDR2 (germline): LNHDA, SQIVND (reference sequence). The CDR3 is made up of 21 amino acids. The V gene end was trimmed by 5 bases and the J gene end by 5 bases; junction bases not matched to a gene: 26.

This clone showed up just once. The rearrangement uses TRBV6-5 and TRBJ2-5, with 9 bases that match TRBD1. V shed 7 bases and J 3 bases; nucleotides not matched to a gene: 6. The CDR3 covers 14 residues. The V gene's germline CDR1 is MNHEY and CDR2 SVGAGI. In DNA, the CDR3 is TGTGCCAGCATAGGACAGGGGTCAGAAGAGACCCAGTACTTC. This gives the protein CASIGQGSEETQYF.

This clone was counted between two and nine times. The rearrangement joins TRBV3-1 (or the pseudogene TRBV3-2) to TRBJ2-7, with 12 bases aligning to TRBD2. The CDR3 is made up of 16 amino acids. The germline CDR1 and CDR2 sequences are LGHDT and YNNKEL (reference sequence). Trimming took 0 bases from V and 3 from J; bases not matched to a gene: 3. The CDR3 spells CASSQDILAGGYEQYF. The CDR3 region has the DNA TGTGCCAGCAGCCAAGATATACTAGCGGGGGGCTACGAGCAGTACTTC.

This chain links TRBV24-1 with TRBJ2-2; 8 bases match TRBD1. The CDR3 loop spans 14 amino acids. Germline V lookup: CDR1 KGHDR, CDR2 SFDVKD. Germline trimming cut 5 bases from V and 3 bases from J; bases unmatched to any gene: 1. The CDR3 region has the DNA TGTGCCACCAGTGCACAGGGGGACACCGGGGAGCTGTTTTTT. The encoded protein is CATSAQGDTGELFF.

The genes are TRBV5-1 and TRBJ2-3, with a possible D match to TRBD2 (7 bases). Germline-derived CDR1 and CDR2 are SGHRS and YFSETQ. Trimming cost V 1 base and J 4 bases, with 10 bases left between them. This CDR3 contains 14 residues. The CDR3 protein is CASSLRGAPDTQYF. CDR3 DNA: TGCGCCAGCAGCTTGCGGGGGGCCCCAGATACGCAGTATTTT.